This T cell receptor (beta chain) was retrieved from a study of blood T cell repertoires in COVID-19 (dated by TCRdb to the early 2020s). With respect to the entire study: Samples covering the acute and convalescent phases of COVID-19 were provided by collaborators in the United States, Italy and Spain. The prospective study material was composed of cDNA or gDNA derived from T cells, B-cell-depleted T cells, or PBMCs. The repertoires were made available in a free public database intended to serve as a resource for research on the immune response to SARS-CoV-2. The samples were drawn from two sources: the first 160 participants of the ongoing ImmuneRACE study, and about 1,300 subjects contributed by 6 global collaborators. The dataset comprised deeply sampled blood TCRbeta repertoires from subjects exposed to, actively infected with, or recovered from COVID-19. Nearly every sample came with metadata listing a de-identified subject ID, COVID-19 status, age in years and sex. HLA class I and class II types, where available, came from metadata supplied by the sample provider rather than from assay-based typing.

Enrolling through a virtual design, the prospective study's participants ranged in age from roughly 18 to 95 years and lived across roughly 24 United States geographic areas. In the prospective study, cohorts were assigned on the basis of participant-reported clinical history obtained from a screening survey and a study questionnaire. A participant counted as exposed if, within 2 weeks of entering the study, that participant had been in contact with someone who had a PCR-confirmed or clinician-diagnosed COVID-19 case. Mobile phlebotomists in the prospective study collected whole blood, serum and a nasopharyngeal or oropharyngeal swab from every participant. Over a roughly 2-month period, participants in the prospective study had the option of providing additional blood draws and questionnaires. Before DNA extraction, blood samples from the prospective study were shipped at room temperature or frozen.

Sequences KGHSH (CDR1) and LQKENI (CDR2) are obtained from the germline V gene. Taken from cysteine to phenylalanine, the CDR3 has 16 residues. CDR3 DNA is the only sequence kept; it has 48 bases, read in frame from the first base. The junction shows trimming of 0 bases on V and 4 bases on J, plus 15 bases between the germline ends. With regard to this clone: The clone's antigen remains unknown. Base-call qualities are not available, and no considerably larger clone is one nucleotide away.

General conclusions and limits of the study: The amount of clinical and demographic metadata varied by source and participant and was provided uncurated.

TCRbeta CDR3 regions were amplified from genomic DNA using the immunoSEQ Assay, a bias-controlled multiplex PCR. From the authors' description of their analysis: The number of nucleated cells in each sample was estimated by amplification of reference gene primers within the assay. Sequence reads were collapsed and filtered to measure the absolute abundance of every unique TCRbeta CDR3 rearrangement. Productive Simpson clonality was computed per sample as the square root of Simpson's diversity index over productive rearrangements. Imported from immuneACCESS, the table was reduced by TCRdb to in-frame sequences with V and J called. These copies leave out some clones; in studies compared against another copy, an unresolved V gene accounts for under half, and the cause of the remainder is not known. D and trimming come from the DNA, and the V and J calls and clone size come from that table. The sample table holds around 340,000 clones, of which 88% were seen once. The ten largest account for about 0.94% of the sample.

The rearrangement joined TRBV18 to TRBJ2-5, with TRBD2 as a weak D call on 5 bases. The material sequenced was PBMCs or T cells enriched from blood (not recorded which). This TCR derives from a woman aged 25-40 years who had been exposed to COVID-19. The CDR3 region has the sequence CASSPPRGYVGETQYF. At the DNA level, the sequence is TGTGCCAGCTCACCACCGCGAGGGTACGTAGGAGAGACCCAGTACTTC.